The 23 T cell receptor beta chains presented below share a single source sample, sequenced in a study of control samples from healthy donors and cancer patients. Profiling relied on immunoSEQ multiplex PCR, and the TCRdb table lists in-frame clones only, not all of them. The sample yields around 33,000 clones, about 86% seen once. Material for sequencing was PBMCs. These receptors all come from a middle-aged woman with lung cancer.

The rearrangement uses TRBV19 and TRBJ2-7; D perhaps matches TRBD2 (6 bases). Trimming stripped 6 bases from V and 3 bases from J, with 15 bases between. Germline-derived CDR1 and CDR2 are LNHDA and SQIVND (reference sequence). The length of the CDR3 is 14 residues. CDR3 in amino acids: CASSKGLKVYEQYF. DNA of the CDR3: TGTGCCAGTAGCAAGGGACTGAAAGTCTACGAGCAGTACTTC.

The chain uses TRBV5-6 and TRBJ2-7; D not certain. Trimming cost V 2 bases and J 0 bases, with 15 bases left between them. The CDR3 consists of 16 residues. Germline V gene lookup returns CDR1 SGHDT and CDR2 YYEEEE. CDR3 nucleotides: TGTGCCAGCAGCTTTTGGTTTGCACGTAGCTCCTACGAGCAGTACTTC. This translates into CASSFWFARSSYEQYF.

This chain links TRBV5-4 with TRBJ1-6; D is perhaps TRBD1 (5 bases). The CDR3 has 16 amino acids. The V gene lost 0 bases and the J gene lost 3 bases, with 10 bases spanning the gap. Germline assignment: CDR1 SGHNT and CDR2 YYREEE (reference sequence). Here the CDR3 reads CASSLAGPNYNSPLHF. CDR3 DNA sequence: TGTGCCAGCAGCTTGGCAGGGCCCAACTATAATTCACCCCTCCACTTT.

The rearrangement uses TRBV5-6 and TRBJ2-5; maybe TRBD2 (6 bases). The CDR3 contains 13 residues. V lost 6 bases and J lost 0, with 9 bases in between. CDR1 is SGHDT and CDR2 is YYEEEE in the germline V gene. The CDR3 loop reads CASTRDYQETQYF. Here the CDR3 DNA reads TGTGCCAGCACCCGGGACTACCAAGAGACCCAGTACTTC.

The V call is TRBV11-3, the J call TRBJ1-2, with unresolved D. This CDR3 has 16 amino acids. V shed 0 bases and J shed 4 bases, with 15 bases lying between them. In germline, CDR1 is SGHNT, CDR2 YENEEA. CDR3 amino acids: CASSLDLTAGSYGYTF. Here the CDR3 DNA reads TGTGCCAGCAGCTTAGATCTTACCGCCGGATCCTATGGCTACACCTTC.

The chain uses TRBV30 and TRBJ1-2; possible D gene TRBD1, 5 bases. The germline V gene encodes CDR1 GTSNPN and CDR2 SVGIG (reference sequence). The germline V and J ends were trimmed by 1 base and 3 bases, with 12 bases remaining between them. The CDR3 is made up of 14 amino acids. The CDR3 is CAWSGHGGDYGYTF. The CDR3 bases are TGTGCCTGGAGTGGACACGGGGGGGACTATGGCTACACCTTC.

This clone was seen only once. V is TRBV5-1 and J is TRBJ1-1, with D unclear. CDR1 is SGHRS and CDR2 is YFSETQ in the germline V gene. The CDR3 runs to 14 residues. Trimming cost V 0 bases and J 0 bases, with 6 bases left between them. The CDR3 loop is CASSLDGLNTEAFF. CDR3 DNA: TGCGCCAGCAGCTTGGACGGATTGAACACTGAAGCTTTCTTT.

The chain is built from TRBV7-2 and TRBJ2-7, with 8 bases fitting TRBD2. The germline gives CDR1 SGHTA, CDR2 FQGNSA. After removal of 5 bases from V and 2 bases from J, the junction contained 5 bases not matched to a gene. The CDR3 has 14 amino acids. The DNA of the CDR3 is TGTGCCAGCAGCAGCGGGACTAGGACCTACGAGCAGTACTTC. Translated: CASSSGTRTYEQYF.

V usage is TRBV11-3 and J usage is TRBJ2-1; 7 bases agree with TRBD2. CDR1 and CDR2 (germline): SGHNT, YENEEA. With V trimmed by 5 bases and J by 6 bases, 4 bases remained unmatched. The CDR3 contains 13 residues. CDR3 loop: CASSPQRGNEQFF. The CDR3 nucleotides read TGTGCCAGCAGCCCTCAGCGGGGCAATGAGCAGTTCTTC. The full variable domain, with the rest looked up from reference TRBV11-3 and TRBJ2-1, is EAGVVQSPRYKIIEKKQPVAFWCNPISGHNTLYWYLQNLGQGPELLIRYENEEAVDDSQLPKDRFSAERLKGVDSTLKIQPAELGDSAVYLCASSPQRGNEQFFGPGTRLTVL.

The gene calls are TRBV7-2 and TRBJ1-2; D is unclear. The ends were cut back, 5 bases at V and 7 bases at J, with 17 bases in the middle. CDR3 length equals 14 residues. CDR1 is SGHTA, CDR2 FQGNSA, per germline. The CDR3 spells CASSNPRGISGYTF. The CDR3 bases are TGTGCCAGCAGCAACCCCCGGGGAATCTCTGGCTACACCTTC.

The chain combines TRBV4-3 with TRBJ1-2, with D perhaps TRBD1 (5 bases). Germline values: CDR1 LGHNA, CDR2 YSLEER. This CDR3 has 14 residues. V was shortened by 2 bases and J by 8 bases, with 15 bases between the two germline ends. The CDR3 protein is CASSQNQGVRGYTF. The CDR3 region has the DNA TGCGCCAGCAGCCAAAATCAGGGAGTAAGAGGCTACACCTTC.

CDR3 sequence: CSVVSGANVLTF. The CDR3 nucleotides are TGCAGCGTTGTATCTGGGGCCAACGTCCTGACTTTC. V usage is TRBV29-1 and J usage is TRBJ2-6; no clear D gene. The germline V and J ends were trimmed by 4 bases and 1 base, with 2 bases remaining between them. Germline V gene data show CDR1 as SQVTM and CDR2 as ANQGSEA. This CDR3 region has 12 residues.

J is TRBJ2-2 and V is TRBV7-2; D is uncertain. The CDR3 length is 14 residues. The germline gives CDR1 SGHTA, CDR2 FQGNSA. V was trimmed by 7 bases and J by 0 bases, leaving 9 bases between them. CDR3 in amino acids: CASNKFANTGELFF. In DNA, the CDR3 is TGTGCCAGCAACAAGTTCGCGAACACCGGGGAGCTGTTTTTT. Complete variable domain (other parts from reference TRBV7-2 and TRBJ2-2): GAGVSQSPSNKVTEKGKDVELRCDPISGHTALYWYRQSLGQGLEFLIYFQGNSAPDKSGLPSDRFSAERTGGSVSTLTIQRTQQEDSAVYLCASNKFANTGELFFGEGSRLTVL.

The chain couples TRBV28 to TRBJ1-1; D call uncertain. The V end was cut by 2 bases, the J end by 8 bases, with 12 bases between. Looked up from germline, CDR1 is MDHEN and CDR2 is SYDVKM. This CDR3 region has 13 residues. The CDR3 sequence is CASSLGQTGEAFF. CDR3 coding DNA: TGTGCCAGCAGTTTAGGGCAGACTGGGGAAGCTTTCTTT. The full variable domain, with the rest looked up from reference TRBV28 and TRBJ1-1, is DVKVTQSSRYLVKRTGEKVFLECVQDMDHENMFWYRQDPGLGLRLIYFSYDVKMKEKGDIPEGYSVSREKKERFSLILESASTNQTSMYLCASSLGQTGEAFFGQGTRLTVV.

The chain couples TRBV11-2 to TRBJ1-1; 10 nucleotides line up with TRBD1. J was trimmed by 5 bases and V by 3 bases; bases with no gene match: 3. This CDR3 region has 14 residues. The germline CDR1 and CDR2 sequences are SGHAT and FQNNGV. CDR3 bases: TGTGCCAGCAGCTTGGACAGGGGGGCAACTGAAGCTTTCTTT. It is translated as CASSLDRGATEAFF.

V usage is TRBV11-3 and J usage is TRBJ2-1; no firm D call. This CDR3 is 11 amino acids long. Trimming took off 1 base at V and 12 bases at J, with 7 bases between the two ends. Per the germline V gene, CDR1 is SGHNT and CDR2 is YENEEA. CDR3 loop: CASSLGALQFF. The DNA of the CDR3 is TGTGCCAGCAGCTTAGGGGCCCTGCAGTTCTTC.

The J gene is TRBJ1-2, the V gene TRBV30; the D gene is possibly TRBD1 (5 bases). The CDR3 loop spans 13 amino acids. Germline V CDR1 and CDR2: GTSNPN, SVGIG (reference sequence). Trimming shortened V by 2 bases and J by 7 bases, and 14 bases separated the two germline ends. The chain's CDR3 is CAWSPQGRVGYTF. The CDR3 bases are TGTGCCTGGAGTCCCCAGGGAAGGGTTGGCTACACCTTC.

The V call is TRBV25-1, the J call TRBJ2-5, with 11 bases lining up with TRBD2. The CDR3 loop spans 18 amino acids. CDR1 is MGHDK, CDR2 SYGVNS, per germline. Unmatched junction bases numbered 11, after V lost 3 bases and J lost 2 bases. DNA of the CDR3: TGTGCCAGCAGTGATCGCGGCGGGGGACTAGCGGTACAAGAGACCCAGTACTTC. Translated, it gives CASSDRGGGLAVQETQYF.

The chain combines TRBV5-4 with TRBJ2-5, with D perhaps TRBD2 (6 bases). This CDR3 has 13 residues. V was cut by 0 bases and J by 5 bases, with 8 bases left in between. Germline values: CDR1 SGHNT, CDR2 YYREEE (reference sequence). CDR3 nucleotide sequence: TGTGCCAGCAGCTTGGAAGGGAGGGAGACCCAGTACTTC. Translated: CASSLEGRETQYF. Together with reference TRBV5-4 and TRBJ2-5, the CDR3 gives the full variable domain: ETGVTQSPTHLIKTRGQQVTLRCSSQSGHNTVSWYQQALGQGPQFIFQYYREEENGRGNFPPRFSGLQFPNYSSELNVNALELDDSALYLCASSLEGRETQYFGPGTRLLVL.

This chain links TRBV5-6 with TRBJ1-2; TRBD1 is a possible D gene (6 bases). CDR1 and CDR2 from the germline V gene are SGHDT and YYEEEE. CDR3 length equals 13 residues. The V and J ends lost 2 bases and 8 bases respectively, with 13 bases between them. The DNA for the CDR3 is TGTGCCAGCAGCTTAAACAGGGTAGGAGGCTACACCTTC. Translated: CASSLNRVGGYTF.

V and J are TRBV6-6 and TRBJ2-7, with D unresolved. The CDR3 length is 13 residues. Germline CDR1 and CDR2: MNHNY and SVGAGI (reference sequence). V was shortened by 6 bases and J by 2 bases, with 11 bases between the two germline ends. CDR3 sequence: CASSPLLPYEQYF. The CDR3 region has the DNA TGTGCCAGCAGCCCACTACTTCCCTACGAGCAGTACTTC.

The chain links TRBV7-9 to TRBJ2-5, with TRBD2 as a possible D gene (6 bases). Germline CDR1 is SEHNR and CDR2 is FQNEAQ (reference sequence). The CDR3 is made up of 16 amino acids. The ends were cut back, 3 bases at V and 5 bases at J, with 19 bases in the middle. CDR3 sequence reads: CASSFSQSGYGETQYF. The DNA for the CDR3 is TGTGCCAGCAGCTTCTCGCAGAGCGGGTATGGGGAGACCCAGTACTTC.

This clone was found once. The identical CDR3 is also encoded by other nucleotide sequences in the sample. The chain couples TRBV20-1 to TRBJ1-4; unclear D gene. This CDR3 is built from 8 residues. Trimming left V 8 bases short and J 13 bases short, with 8 bases between. Germline assignment: CDR1 DFQATT and CDR2 SNEGSKA (reference sequence). CDR3 residues: CSSSRLFF. The CDR3, as DNA: TGCAGTTCTTCGAGACTGTTTTTT.